The 5 T cell receptor beta chains below come from one sample, sequenced in a study of T cell responses to AZD1222 COVID-19 vaccine. This table comes from immunoSEQ multiplex PCR, and its TCRdb copy is limited to in-frame clones, with some not included. The sample consists of 90,000 to 120,000 clones, about 92% of them appearing once. The sample consisted of peripheral blood, taken on day 0 of MenACWY control vaccination. The receptors were gathered from an adult in good health.

V is TRBV5-1 and J is TRBJ1-1, with D unclear. CDR1 SGHRS and CDR2 YFSETQ come from the germline V gene. Trimming took off 5 bases at V and 0 bases at J, with 14 bases between the two ends. CDR3 size: 15 residues. CDR3 nucleotide sequence: TGCGCCAGCAGAAATCCCGGACGGGTGAACACTGAAGCTTTCTTT. It translates to CASRNPGRVNTEAFF.

V and J are TRBV7-8 and TRBJ2-5; D is unclear. This CDR3 has 11 amino acids. V gave up 10 bases and J gave up 5 bases, with 11 bases separating them. CDR1 and CDR2 (germline): SGHVS, FQNEAQ. Here the CDR3 DNA reads TGTGCCACCACCTTAGGGGAGACCCAGTACTTC. This codes for CATTLGETQYF.

The genes are TRBV9 and TRBJ2-1; no firm D call. In germline, CDR1 is SGDLS, CDR2 YYNGEE. V was clipped by 3 bases and J by 2 bases, with 6 bases between them. The CDR3 extends over 13 amino acids. The CDR3 sequence is CASSAPTYNEQFF. CDR3 bases: TGTGCCAGCAGCGCACCCACCTACAATGAGCAGTTCTTC. Filled out from reference TRBV9 and TRBJ2-1, the complete variable domain reads DSGVTQTPKHLITATGQRVTLRCSPRSGDLSVYWYQQSLDQGLQFLIQYYNGEERAKGNILERFSAQQFPDLHSELNLSSLELGDSALYFCASSAPTYNEQFFGPGTRLTVL.

The chain employs TRBV12-3 or TRBV12-4 and TRBJ1-1; no firm D call. The ends were cut back, 4 bases at V and 1 base at J, with 7 bases in the middle. The CDR3 is 13 residues long. The CDR3 region has the DNA TGTGCCAGCAGTTCGGACGCGAACACTGAAGCTTTCTTT. This sequence encodes CASSSDANTEAFF.

The chain is built from TRBV10-3 and TRBJ1-5, with D possibly being TRBD1 (5 bases). Trimming took off 1 base at V and 4 bases at J, with 11 bases between the two ends. The CDR3 is 15 amino acids. Germline V gene sequence: CDR1 ENHRY, CDR2 SYGVKD. As DNA, the CDR3 is TGTGCCATCAGTGAGTACGGGACCTCTAATCAGCCCCAGCATTTT. Translation gives CAISEYGTSNQPQHF.